Below, 12 T cell receptor beta chains from the same sample are listed, as sequenced in a study of vaccination effects on CD4 cells after COVID-19. Antigens for these TCRs are unknown. Sequencing in the ViraFEST assay came after antigen-specific CD4+ T cells had been expanded with viral peptide pools, which were used to stimulate PBMC. It was after around eleven days of culture that CD4+ T cells were isolated. Profiled with immunoSEQ multiplex PCR; TCRdb holds only in-frame clones, not every one. The top ten hold roughly 26% of the sample, which has some 15,000 clones, approximately 82% seen once. This sample comprised CD4+ T cells from PBMCs cultured with HCoV-229E spike peptides, obtained before COVID-19 vaccination. All receptors derive from a human donor who received a COVID-19 vaccine.

The gene calls are TRBV7-9 and TRBJ1-2; D unresolved. CDR1 SEHNR and CDR2 FQNEAQ come from the germline V gene (reference sequence). The CDR3 has 13 residues. Trimming shortened V by 4 bases and J by 3 bases, and 9 bases separated the two germline ends. The CDR3 nucleotides read TGTGCCAGCAGCTCGGGTGTCGACTATGGCTACACCTTC. As protein: CASSSGVDYGYTF.

This clone was counted a few times. CDR3 coding DNA: TGTGCCAGTAGTATAGGGACTACAGGAACGCAGTATTTT. Translation gives CASSIGTTGTQYF. The chain links TRBV19 to TRBJ2-3, with D possibly TRBD2 on 6 matching bases. Trimming shortened V by 1 base and J by 9 bases, and 11 bases separated the two germline ends. This CDR3 is built from 13 residues. Germline CDR1 LNHDA, CDR2 SQIVND (reference sequence).

In its sample, this clone ranks as medium-sized. The chain employs TRBV28 and TRBJ1-5; 8 nucleotides match TRBD1. The CDR3 has 18 residues. CDR1 and CDR2 from the germline V gene are MDHEN and SYDVKM. V lost 2 bases to trimming and J lost 0 bases; unmatched junction nucleotides: 9. In DNA form, the CDR3 reads TGTGCCAGCAGTTTAATGGCAGGGGGCCTCTATAGCAATCAGCCCCAGCATTTT. It yields the protein CASSLMAGGLYSNQPQHF. The whole variable domain, remainder taken from reference TRBV28 and TRBJ1-5, is DVKVTQSSRYLVKRTGEKVFLECVQDMDHENMFWYRQDPGLGLRLIYFSYDVKMKEKGDIPEGYSVSREKKERFSLILESASTNQTSMYLCASSLMAGGLYSNQPQHFGDGTRLSIL.

V and J are TRBV9 and TRBJ2-2; TRBD2 agrees at 12 bases. The CDR3 is made up of 15 amino acids. Germline V gene lookup returns CDR1 SGDLS and CDR2 YYNGEE. J gave up 6 bases and V 3 bases, and 3 bases lay outside the gene matches. The CDR3 sequence: CASSAPSGRAGELFF. CDR3 bases: TGTGCCAGCAGCGCACCTAGCGGGAGGGCCGGGGAGCTGTTTTTT.

This chain uses TRBV9 with TRBJ1-2; D might be TRBD1 (6 bases). The V gene's germline CDR1 is SGDLS and CDR2 YYNGEE. Trimming removed 3 bases at V and 4 bases at J, with 13 bases between. CDR3 length: 14 residues. CDR3 sequence: CASSADSLLYGYTF. CDR3 DNA sequence: TGTGCCAGCAGCGCGGACAGTCTCCTCTATGGCTACACCTTC. Full variable domain (remainder filled in from reference TRBV9 and TRBJ1-2): DSGVTQTPKHLITATGQRVTLRCSPRSGDLSVYWYQQSLDQGLQFLIQYYNGEERAKGNILERFSAQQFPDLHSELNLSSLELGDSALYFCASSADSLLYGYTFGSGTRLTVV.

The J gene is TRBJ1-5, the V gene TRBV19; D is possibly TRBD1 (5 bases). The CDR3 spans 16 residues. CDR1 is LNHDA and CDR2 is SQIVND in the germline V gene (reference sequence). Trimming left V 7 bases short and J 4 bases short, with 20 bases between. The CDR3 region has the DNA TGTGCCAGTAAATGGGACCCGGGACTACCAAATCAGCCCCAGCATTTT. Protein: CASKWDPGLPNQPQHF.

V usage is TRBV12-2 and J usage is TRBJ1-6. TRBV12-2 is designated a pseudogene. The CDR3 runs 15 residues. The CDR3 loop reads CASRLGGTENSPLHF. The CDR3 DNA is TGTGCAAGTCGCTTAGGGGGGACCGAGAATTCACCCCTCCACTTT.

The chain uses TRBV6-2 or TRBV6-3 and TRBJ2-1, with D perhaps matching TRBD2 (5 bases). There are 15 residues in the CDR3. Germline-derived CDR1 and CDR2 are MNHEY and SVGEGT. Trimming pared 5 bases from V and 2 bases from J, leaving 13 bases between. The CDR3 spells CASSQSEGPYNEQFF. The CDR3 DNA follows: TGTGCCAGCAGTCAAAGCGAGGGTCCCTACAATGAGCAGTTCTTC.

This clone was counted a few times. This chain uses TRBV12-3 or TRBV12-4 with TRBJ1-2; TRBD1 aligns across 7 bases. The CDR3 runs 13 residues. Unmatched junction bases numbered 5, after V lost 6 bases and J lost 4 bases. DNA for the CDR3: TGTGCCAGCAGCCGACAGGGCTCCTATGGCTACACCTTC. Translated: CASSRQGSYGYTF.

This sequence joins TRBV7-6 and TRBJ2-2; 9 bases are a match to TRBD1. This CDR3 comprises 16 residues. V was clipped by 3 bases and J by 1 base; unmatched bases: 3. Looked up from germline, CDR1 is SGHVS and CDR2 is FNYEAQ. The CDR3 DNA reads as TGTGCCAGCAGCTTGGGACAGGGCCTGAACACCGGGGAGCTGTTTTTT. Its translation is CASSLGQGLNTGELFF.

The chain uses TRBV20-1 and TRBJ2-1; 8 nucleotides agree with TRBD2. The CDR3 spans 14 residues. The V gene's germline CDR1 is DFQATT and CDR2 SNEGSKA (reference sequence). J gave up 4 bases and V 3 bases, and 5 bases lay outside the gene matches. The CDR3 DNA follows: TGCAGTGCTAGTCCGAGCGGGAGTTACAATGAGCAGTTCTTC. Translation: CSASPSGSYNEQFF.

The chain links TRBV15 to TRBJ2-5; D call uncertain. This CDR3 comprises 15 residues. The ends were cut back, 1 base at V and 4 bases at J, with 13 bases in the middle. Per the germline V gene, CDR1 is LNHNV and CDR2 is YYDKDF (reference sequence). The CDR3 DNA sequence: TGTGCCACCAGCAGAGGGATGACGGTGGGAGAGACCCAGTACTTC. Translating gives CATSRGMTVGETQYF.